The present T cell receptor (beta chain) was sequenced within a study of T cells in Graves' hyperthyroidism and ophthalmopathy. General study points: From stable hyperthyroidism, ophthalmopathy was separated by a 13 V-J model. Blood also held most thyroid clonotypes expanded beyond 0.001.

A word on this clonotype: Its target is not known.

Graves' hyperthyroidism was deemed stable given no ophthalmopathy progression within 18 months. Exclusion followed for patients with uncontrolled infection, other autoimmune disease, pregnancy or lactation. The CDR3 loop spans 14 amino acids. Germline assignment: CDR1 SGHTA and CDR2 FQGTGA. The V gene lost 6 bases and the J gene lost 8 bases, with 19 bases spanning the gap. Authors of the study amplified TCR beta CDR3 regions from RNA transcripts. TCR CDR3 underwent first-round RT-PCR with the HTBI primer set. TCRdb re-called the multiplex PCR reads with MiXCR, one entry per CDR3 protein. The repertoire has about 760,000 distinct CDR3 sequences, 35% of them found once; the top ten carry approximately 31%.

V gene TRBV7-3 combines with J gene TRBJ1-2; a possible D gene is TRBD1 (6 bases). This TCR was recovered from a woman between 40 and 55 years old with Graves' hyperthyroidism. Sample: blood. The CDR3 DNA reads TGTGCCAGCAGTGGCGGACAGTGGTCTCCCGGCTACACCTTC. Its translation is CASSGGQWSPGYTF.